Detailed here is one TCR beta chain. Its antigen is not known. The sample comes from a study of CD4 T cells in relation to SARS-CoV-2 and coronaviruses. About the study: Convalescent patients had median age about 40 years, range about 20 to 75.

Broader study findings: No donor gave both pre-pandemic and post-infection samples.

Germline V gene sequence: CDR1 LNHDA, CDR2 SQIVND (reference sequence). With V trimmed by 6 bases and J by 3 bases, 5 bases remained unmatched. The CDR3 extends over 14 amino acids. Uncultured naive and memory CD4+ T cells supplied DNA for deep TCR-beta sequencing. TCRdb's table, derived via immunoSEQ multiplex PCR, lists solely in-frame clones and lacks some. The sample lists tens of thousands of clones; 70% to 90% were seen once. The source of this sequence is an adult with COVID-19. Specimen: memory CD4+ T cells from PBMCs. The chain recombines TRBV19 with TRBJ1-3; the match to TRBD1 covers 7 bases. The DNA of the CDR3 is TGTGCCAGTAGACTACAGGGGAATGGAAACACCATATATTTT. This gives the protein CASRLQGNGNTIYF.